Below are 4 T cell receptor beta chains sequenced from a single sample in a study of cytomegalovirus exposure and HLA in healthy donors. The study ran its PCR with 60 Vbeta and 13 Jbeta primers. The repertoire was sequenced with immunoSEQ multiplex PCR; TCRdb's copy has only in-frame clones and lacks some. This specimen shows around 63,000 clones; the ten leading clones hold more than 1.5%. Sequencing input: PBMCs. These receptors originate from a woman under 40 in good health and CMV-seronegative.

The rearrangement links TRBV5-1 to TRBJ1-1, with D possibly matching TRBD1 (5 bases). V was pared by 1 base and J by 5 bases, with 12 bases between. The length of the CDR3 is 14 residues. Per the germline V gene, CDR1 is SGHRS and CDR2 is YFSETQ. CDR3 protein: CASSLQGGSTEAFF. The CDR3 DNA follows: TGCGCCAGCAGCTTGCAGGGAGGAAGTACTGAAGCTTTCTTT.

V usage is TRBV4-3 and J usage is TRBJ2-5; 11 bases match TRBD2. Germline trimming cut 6 bases from V and 1 base from J; bases unmatched to any gene: 4. Germline V gene lookup returns CDR1 LGHNA and CDR2 YSLEER. The CDR3 is made up of 15 amino acids. CDR3 DNA: TGCGCCAGCAGTCAGGGACTAGCGGCCCAAGAGACCCAGTACTTC. It codes for CASSQGLAAQETQYF.

The chain recombines TRBV25-1 with TRBJ1-2, with TRBD1 identical over 8 bases. The germline CDR1 and CDR2 sequences are MGHDK and SYGVNS. The CDR3 loop spans 14 amino acids. Trimming took 7 bases from V and 8 from J; bases not matched to a gene: 12. DNA for the CDR3: TGTGCCAGCACCGGGACAGGCCGGGGCGTAGGCTACACCTTC. This gives the protein CASTGTGRGVGYTF.

The V and J genes are TRBV5-1 and TRBJ1-1, with D uncertain. V lost 4 bases to trimming and J lost 4 bases, with 17 bases between them. Germline CDR1 is SGHRS and CDR2 is YFSETQ. This CDR3 is built from 15 residues. CDR3 in DNA: TGCGCCAGCAGCCCCCTCCGGGGAGTGGGCACTGAAGCTTTCTTT. This codes for CASSPLRGVGTEAFF.